This T cell receptor beta chain was found in a study of blood T cell repertoires in COVID-19. Study details: Material from acute and convalescent COVID-19 was sourced from the United States, Italy and Spain. Nucleic acid was either cDNA or gDNA, and it came from T cells, B-cell-depleted T cells, or PBMCs.

Patients in Seattle were enrolled during active infection, then followed longitudinally. Germline CDR1 is LGHDT and CDR2 is YNNKEL (reference sequence). Trimming took off 10 bases at V and 1 base at J, with 4 bases between the two ends. CDR3 length: 10 residues. In the original workflow: Reference gene primers were amplified, and this amplification served to estimate nucleated cell counts. Sequenced by immunoSEQ multiplex PCR; TCRdb stores in-frame clones only, minus some. V and J calls and clone size come straight from that table; D and trimming were deduced from the DNA. The data show tens of thousands of clones, with approximately 80% seen just once and about 6.9% held by the top ten.

This clonotype was obtained from a man aged 25-45 years with COVID-19, enrolled during active disease. The genes are TRBV3-1 (or the pseudogene TRBV3-2) and TRBJ1-2, with unresolved D. Sequencing was performed on peripheral blood. In DNA form, the CDR3 reads TGTGCCACCCTTAACTATGGCTACACCTTC. Translation gives CATLNYGYTF.